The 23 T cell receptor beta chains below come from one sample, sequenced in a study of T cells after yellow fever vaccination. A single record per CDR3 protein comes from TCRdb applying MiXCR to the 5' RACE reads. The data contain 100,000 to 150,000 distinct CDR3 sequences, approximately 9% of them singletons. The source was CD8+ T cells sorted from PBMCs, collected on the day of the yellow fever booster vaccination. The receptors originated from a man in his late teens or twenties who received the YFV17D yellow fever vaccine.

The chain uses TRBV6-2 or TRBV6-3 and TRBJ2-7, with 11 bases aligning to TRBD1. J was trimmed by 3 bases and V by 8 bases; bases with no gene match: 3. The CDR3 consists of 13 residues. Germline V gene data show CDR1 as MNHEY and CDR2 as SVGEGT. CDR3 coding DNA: TGTGCCAGCCGGGACAGGGGGGACTACGAGCAGTACGTC. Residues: CASRDRGDYEQYV.

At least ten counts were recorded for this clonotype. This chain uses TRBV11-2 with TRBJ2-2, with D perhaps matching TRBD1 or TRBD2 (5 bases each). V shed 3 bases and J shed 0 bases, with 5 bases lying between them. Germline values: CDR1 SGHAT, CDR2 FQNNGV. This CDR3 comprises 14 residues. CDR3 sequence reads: CASSLGANTGELFF. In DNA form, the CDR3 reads TGTGCCAGCAGCTTGGGGGCGAACACCGGGGAGCTGTTTTTT.

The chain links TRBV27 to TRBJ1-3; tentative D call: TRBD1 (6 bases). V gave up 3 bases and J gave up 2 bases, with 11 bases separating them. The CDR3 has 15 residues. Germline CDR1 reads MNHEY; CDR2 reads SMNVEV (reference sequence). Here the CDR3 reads CASSFGGGPGNTIYF. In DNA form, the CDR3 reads TGTGCCAGCAGTTTCGGGGGGGGCCCTGGAAACACCATATATTTT.

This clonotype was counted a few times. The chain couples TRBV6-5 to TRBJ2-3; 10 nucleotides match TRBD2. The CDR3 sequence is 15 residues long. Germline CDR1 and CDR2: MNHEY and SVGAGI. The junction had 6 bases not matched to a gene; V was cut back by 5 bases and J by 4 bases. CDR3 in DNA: TGTGCCAGCAGTGTTAGCGGGGGGCAGCCAGATACGCAGTATTTT. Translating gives CASSVSGGQPDTQYF.

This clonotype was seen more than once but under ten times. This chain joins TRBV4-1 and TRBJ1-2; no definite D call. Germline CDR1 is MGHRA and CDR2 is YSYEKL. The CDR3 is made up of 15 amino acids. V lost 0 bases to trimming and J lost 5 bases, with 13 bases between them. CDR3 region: CASSQDRWDQYGYTF. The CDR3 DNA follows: TGCGCCAGCAGCCAAGATCGGTGGGATCAGTATGGCTACACCTTC.

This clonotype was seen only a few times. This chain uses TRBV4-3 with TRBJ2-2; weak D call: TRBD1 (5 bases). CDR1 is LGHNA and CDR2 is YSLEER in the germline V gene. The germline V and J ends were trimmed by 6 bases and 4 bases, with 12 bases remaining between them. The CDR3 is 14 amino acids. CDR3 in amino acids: CASRYSQGTGELFF. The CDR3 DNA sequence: TGCGCCAGCAGATACTCTCAGGGCACCGGGGAGCTGTTTTTT.

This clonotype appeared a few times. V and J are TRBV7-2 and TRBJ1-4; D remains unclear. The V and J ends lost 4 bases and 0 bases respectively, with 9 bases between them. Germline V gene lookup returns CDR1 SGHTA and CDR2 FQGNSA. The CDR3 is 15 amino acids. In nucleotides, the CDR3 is TGTGCCAGCAGCTGGGGTGCCTCAACTAATGAAAAACTGTTTTTT. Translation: CASSWGASTNEKLFF. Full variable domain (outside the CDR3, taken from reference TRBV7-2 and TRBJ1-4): GAGVSQSPSNKVTEKGKDVELRCDPISGHTALYWYRQSLGQGLEFLIYFQGNSAPDKSGLPSDRFSAERTGGSVSTLTIQRTQQEDSAVYLCASSWGASTNEKLFFGSGTQLSVL.

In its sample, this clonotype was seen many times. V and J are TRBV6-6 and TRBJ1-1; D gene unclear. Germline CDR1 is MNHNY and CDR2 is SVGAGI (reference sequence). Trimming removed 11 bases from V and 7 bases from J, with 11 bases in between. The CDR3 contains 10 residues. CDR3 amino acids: CACLAVEAFF. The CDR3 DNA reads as TGTGCCTGTCTCGCGGTTGAAGCTTTCTTT.

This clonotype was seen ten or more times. CDR3 loop: CAISPDSYTEAFF. CDR3 sequence (DNA): TGTGCCATCAGCCCGGACAGCTACACTGAAGCTTTCTTT. The genes are TRBV10-3 and TRBJ1-1, with TRBD1 as a possible D gene (6 bases). The V and J ends lost 6 bases and 3 bases respectively, with 11 bases between them. This CDR3 comprises 13 residues. Germline values: CDR1 ENHRY, CDR2 SYGVKD.

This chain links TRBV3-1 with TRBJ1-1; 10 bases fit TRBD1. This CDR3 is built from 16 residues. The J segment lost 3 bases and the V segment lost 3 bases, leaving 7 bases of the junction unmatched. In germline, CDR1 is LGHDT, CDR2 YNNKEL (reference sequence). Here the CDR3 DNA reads TGTGCCAGCAGCCAGACCGGACAGGGGGAGGACACTGAAGCTTTCTTT. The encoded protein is CASSQTGQGEDTEAFF.

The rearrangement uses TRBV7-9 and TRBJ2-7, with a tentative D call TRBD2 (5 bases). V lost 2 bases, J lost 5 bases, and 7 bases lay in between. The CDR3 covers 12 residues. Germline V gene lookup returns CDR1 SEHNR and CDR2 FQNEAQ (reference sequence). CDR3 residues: CASSLTGNEQYV. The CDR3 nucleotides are TGTGCCAGCAGCTTAACGGGAAACGAGCAGTACGTC.

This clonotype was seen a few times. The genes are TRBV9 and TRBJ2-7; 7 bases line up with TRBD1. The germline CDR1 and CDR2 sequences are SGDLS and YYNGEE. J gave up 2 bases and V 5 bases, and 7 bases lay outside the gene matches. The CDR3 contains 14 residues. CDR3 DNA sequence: TGTGCCAGCAGTGAGGGGGCCGGCACCTACGAGCAGTACTTC. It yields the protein CASSEGAGTYEQYF.

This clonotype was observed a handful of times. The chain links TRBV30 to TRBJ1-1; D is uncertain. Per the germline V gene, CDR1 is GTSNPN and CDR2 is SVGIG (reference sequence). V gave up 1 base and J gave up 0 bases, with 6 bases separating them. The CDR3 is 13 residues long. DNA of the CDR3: TGTGCCTGGAGTGGGACTGTGAACACTGAAGCTTTCTTT. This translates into CAWSGTVNTEAFF.

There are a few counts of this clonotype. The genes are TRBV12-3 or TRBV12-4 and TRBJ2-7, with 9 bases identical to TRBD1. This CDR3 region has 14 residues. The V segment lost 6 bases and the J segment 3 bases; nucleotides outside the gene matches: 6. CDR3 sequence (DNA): TGTGCCAGCAGGCAAGGACAGGGGAACTACGAGCAGTACTTC. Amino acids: CASRQGQGNYEQYF.

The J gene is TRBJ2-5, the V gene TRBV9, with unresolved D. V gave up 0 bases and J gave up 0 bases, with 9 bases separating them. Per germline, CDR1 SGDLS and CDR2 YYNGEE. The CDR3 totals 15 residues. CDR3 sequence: CASSVASAYQETQYF. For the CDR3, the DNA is TGTGCCAGCAGCGTAGCCTCGGCGTACCAAGAGACCCAGTACTTC.

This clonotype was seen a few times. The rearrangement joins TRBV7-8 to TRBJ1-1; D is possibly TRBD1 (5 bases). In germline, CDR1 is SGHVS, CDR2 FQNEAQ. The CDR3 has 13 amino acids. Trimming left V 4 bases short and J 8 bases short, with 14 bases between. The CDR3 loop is CASSSSIRTEAFF. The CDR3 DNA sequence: TGTGCCAGCAGCTCGAGCATCCGGACAGAAGCTTTCTTT.

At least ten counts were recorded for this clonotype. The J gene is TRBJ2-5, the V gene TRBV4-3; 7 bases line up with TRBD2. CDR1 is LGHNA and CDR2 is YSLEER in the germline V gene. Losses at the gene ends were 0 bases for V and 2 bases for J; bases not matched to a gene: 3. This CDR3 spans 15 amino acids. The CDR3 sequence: CASSQDLAVQETQYF. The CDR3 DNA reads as TGCGCCAGCAGCCAAGACCTAGCGGTGCAAGAGACCCAGTACTTC.

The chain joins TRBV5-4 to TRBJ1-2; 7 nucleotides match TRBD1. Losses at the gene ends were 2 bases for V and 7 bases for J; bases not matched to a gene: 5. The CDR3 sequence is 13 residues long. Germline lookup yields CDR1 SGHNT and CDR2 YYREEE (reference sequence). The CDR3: CASSFKGALGYTF. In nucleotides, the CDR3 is TGTGCCAGCAGCTTCAAGGGGGCGCTTGGCTACACCTTC.

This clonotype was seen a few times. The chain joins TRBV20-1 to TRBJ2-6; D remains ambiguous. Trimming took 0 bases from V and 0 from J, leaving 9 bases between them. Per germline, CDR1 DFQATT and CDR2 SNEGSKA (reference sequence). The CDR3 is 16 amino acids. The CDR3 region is CSARDGRLSGANVLTF. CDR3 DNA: TGCAGTGCTAGAGATGGGCGCCTCTCTGGGGCCAACGTCCTGACTTTC.

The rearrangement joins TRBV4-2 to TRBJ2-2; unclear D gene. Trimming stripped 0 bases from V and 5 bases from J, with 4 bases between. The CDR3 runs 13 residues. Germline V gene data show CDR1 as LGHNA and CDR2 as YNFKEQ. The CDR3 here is CASSQDQTGELFF. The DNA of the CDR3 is TGTGCCAGCAGCCAAGACCAGACCGGGGAGCTGTTTTTT.

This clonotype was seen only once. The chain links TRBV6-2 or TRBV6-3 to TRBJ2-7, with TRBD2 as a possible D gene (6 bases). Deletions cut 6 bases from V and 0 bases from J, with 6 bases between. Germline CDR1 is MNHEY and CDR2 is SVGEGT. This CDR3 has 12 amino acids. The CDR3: CASRGLSYEQYF. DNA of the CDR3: TGTGCCAGCAGGGGACTCTCCTACGAGCAGTACTTC.

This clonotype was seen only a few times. CDR3 sequence: CASSGSGRTSYEQYF. The CDR3 DNA reads as TGCGCCAGCAGCGGTTCAGGACGGACCTCCTACGAGCAGTACTTC. The chain employs TRBV5-1 and TRBJ2-7, with D unclear. Trimming took off 4 bases at V and 0 bases at J, with 14 bases between the two ends. Germline CDR1 reads SGHRS; CDR2 reads YFSETQ. CDR3 length: 15 residues. Full variable domain (outside the CDR3, taken from reference TRBV5-1 and TRBJ2-7): KAGVTQTPRYLIKTRGQQVTLSCSPISGHRSVSWYQQTPGQGLQFLFEYFSETQRNKGNFPGRFSGRQFSNSRSEMNVSTLELGDSALYLCASSGSGRTSYEQYFGPGTRLTVT.

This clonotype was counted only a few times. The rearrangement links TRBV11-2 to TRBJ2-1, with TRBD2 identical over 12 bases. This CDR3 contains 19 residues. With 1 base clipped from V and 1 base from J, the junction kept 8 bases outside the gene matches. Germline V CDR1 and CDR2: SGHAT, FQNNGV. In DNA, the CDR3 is TGTGCCAGCAGCTTAGGGGGAACTAGCGGGGGGCCATCCTACAATGAGCAGTTCTTC. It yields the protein CASSLGGTSGGPSYNEQFF.